This TCR beta chain emerged from a study of blood T cells in healthy people across ages. PCR was performed a second time for about 7 to 11 cycles using a sample-barcoded 5' primer and a J-beta primer mix. TCRdb reprocessed the 5' RACE reads via MiXCR and lists one record per CDR3 protein. The data contain 1.5 million to 2 million distinct CDR3 sequences, roughly 32% of them seen just once; the ten biggest clones take up 10% to 12%. Germline CDR1 and CDR2: MNHNS and SASEGT. CDR3 length: 15 residues. J was trimmed by 0 bases and V by 6 bases; bases with no gene match: 5. The rearrangement joins TRBV6-1 to TRBJ2-7, with 10 bases lining up with TRBD1. The receptor comes from a young woman in good health. The material sequenced was blood. The CDR3 nucleotides are TGTGCCAGCAGCCCGGGACAGGGGCACTCCTACGAGCAGTACTTC. Its translation: CASSPGQGHSYEQYF.